One T cell receptor beta chain is described in this entry. Using the 5' RACE reads, TCRdb records one entry per CDR3 protein without DNA. This table lists about 150,000 distinct CDR3 sequences. This entry belongs to a study of T cells expressing NK-cell markers. This CDR3 has 15 amino acids. Sequenced: blood T cells: a sorted CD56 or NKG2C T cell subset, CD4+ or CD8+ T cells, or bulk PBMC T cells (not recorded which). This TCR derives from a man aged 18-69 years in good health. The chain recombines TRBV21-1 with TRBJ2-3; TCRdb outputs TRBD2, but without DNA this stays unchecked. TRBV21-1 is shown as a pseudogene. The CDR3 reads CASSKREGEGDTQYF.